The 27 T cell receptor beta chains presented below share a single source sample, sequenced in a study of blood T cell repertoires in COVID-19. Clones were sequenced by immunoSEQ multiplex PCR, and TCRdb holds only the in-frame ones, with some missing. The table lists about 49,000 clones, more than 90% of them singletons, with 3% to 4% in the top ten. The sample was peripheral blood. These receptors all come from a human donor in a cohort sampled during active COVID-19.

The CDR3 region has the DNA TGTGCCAGCAGTTACGGGGGACAGGGGGCGAGGGAGCAGTTCTTC. Translation gives CASSYGGQGAREQFF. The chain recombines TRBV6-2 or TRBV6-3 with TRBJ2-1; 12 bases are shared with TRBD1. After removal of 2 bases from V and 10 bases from J, the junction contained 6 bases not matched to a gene. Germline-derived CDR1 and CDR2 are MNHEY and SVGEGT. This CDR3 is built from 15 residues.

The chain carries TRBV9 and TRBJ2-6; D might be TRBD2 (6 bases). CDR1 and CDR2 (germline): SGDLS, YYNGEE. This CDR3 comprises 14 residues. Trimming shortened V by 3 bases and J by 3 bases, and 7 bases separated the two germline ends. CDR3 DNA: TGTGCCAGCAGCGCGGGGGTTGGGGCCAACGTCCTGACTTTC. This codes for CASSAGVGANVLTF.

This clone was seen once. This chain uses TRBV18 with TRBJ1-2; possibly TRBD1 for D (5 bases). CDR1 and CDR2 from the germline V gene are KGHSH and LQKENI. V was pared by 2 bases and J by 3 bases, with 7 bases between. The CDR3 consists of 13 residues. This CDR3 is CASSPGHYYGYTF. CDR3 DNA sequence: TGTGCCAGCTCACCAGGACACTACTATGGCTACACCTTC. Together with reference TRBV18 and TRBJ1-2, the CDR3 gives the full variable domain: NAGVMQNPRHLVRRRGQEARLRCSPMKGHSHVYWYRQLPEEGLKFMVYLQKENIIDESGMPKERFSAEFPKEGPSILRIQQVVRGDSAAYFCASSPGHYYGYTFGSGTRLTVV.

This clone showed up just a few times. This chain uses TRBV6-4 with TRBJ2-3; 9 bases are a match to TRBD2. Trimming took 2 bases from V and 2 from J; bases not matched to a gene: 5. The V gene's germline CDR1 is MRHNA and CDR2 SNTAGT. CDR3 size: 16 residues. CDR3 loop: CASSDGAGGPTDTQYF. CDR3 sequence (DNA): TGTGCCAGCAGTGACGGTGCGGGGGGGCCCACAGATACGCAGTATTTT.

J is TRBJ1-1 and V is TRBV4-3; the D is unclear. V gave up 1 base and J gave up 3 bases, with 9 bases separating them. Germline-derived CDR1 and CDR2 are LGHNA and YSLEER. The CDR3 spans 14 residues. The CDR3 nucleotides are TGCGCCAGCAGCCAAGTCCCGGGGTACACTGAAGCTTTCTTT. This codes for CASSQVPGYTEAFF.

The chain has TRBV11-1 and TRBJ2-7, with TRBD2 matching 10 bases. The CDR3 sequence is 15 residues long. Germline CDR1 SGHAT, CDR2 FQDESV (reference sequence). The V and J ends lost 0 bases and 4 bases, in that order; junction bases with no gene match: 3. The CDR3 is CASSLARTSGYEQYF. As DNA, the CDR3 is TGTGCCAGCAGCTTAGCGCGGACTAGCGGATACGAGCAGTACTTC.

The chain recombines TRBV4-2 with TRBJ2-5; 8 bases agree with TRBD2. This CDR3 is built from 15 residues. V was pared by 1 base and J by 6 bases, with 7 bases of the junction left unmatched. Germline lookup yields CDR1 LGHNA and CDR2 YNFKEQ. Written as DNA, the CDR3 is TGTGCCAGCAGCCAAGGGGGGAGCGGGAGTAAGACCCAGTACTTC. Amino acids: CASSQGGSGSKTQYF.

This chain links TRBV3-1 (or the pseudogene TRBV3-2) with TRBJ1-4, with a possible D match to TRBD1 (5 bases). CDR1 is LGHDT and CDR2 is YNNKEL in the germline V gene (reference sequence). CDR3 length: 10 residues. Deletions cut 8 bases from V and 8 bases from J, with 6 bases between. The CDR3 protein is CASGAEKLFF. The CDR3 DNA sequence: TGTGCCAGCGGGGCGGAAAAACTGTTTTTT.

CDR3 in amino acids: CASSPNFQRVETQYF. The CDR3, as DNA: TGTGCCAGCAGCCCAAATTTCCAACGGGTAGAGACCCAGTACTTC. The V gene is TRBV3-1 (or the pseudogene TRBV3-2), the J gene TRBJ2-5; D is uncertain. V gave up 4 bases and J gave up 4 bases, with 16 bases separating them. CDR1 is LGHDT and CDR2 is YNNKEL in the germline V gene (reference sequence). This CDR3 spans 15 amino acids.

The rearrangement uses TRBV7-2 and TRBJ2-1, with 9 bases identical to TRBD2. CDR1 is SGHTA, CDR2 FQGNSA, per germline. This CDR3 is 14 amino acids long. V shed 3 bases and J 7 bases; nucleotides not matched to a gene: 4. The CDR3 loop reads CASSFSGRRNEQFF. CDR3 nucleotides: TGTGCCAGCAGCTTTAGCGGGAGAAGGAATGAGCAGTTCTTC. The full variable domain, rest sourced from reference TRBV7-2 and TRBJ2-1, is GAGVSQSPSNKVTEKGKDVELRCDPISGHTALYWYRQSLGQGLEFLIYFQGNSAPDKSGLPSDRFSAERTGGSVSTLTIQRTQQEDSAVYLCASSFSGRRNEQFFGPGTRLTVL.

The chain combines TRBV19 with TRBJ1-2; D is unresolved. The germline V gene has CDR1 LNHDA and CDR2 SQIVND (reference sequence). The CDR3 sequence is 11 residues long. V was trimmed by 5 bases and J by 4 bases, leaving 5 bases between them. The chain's CDR3 is CASSDTYGYTF. The DNA of the CDR3 is TGTGCCAGTAGTGACACCTATGGCTACACCTTC.

This clone was observed a few times. The chain employs TRBV5-5 and TRBJ2-1; TRBD2 matches at 10 bases. Germline V CDR1 and CDR2: SGHKS, YYEKEE (reference sequence). The CDR3 sequence is 14 residues long. Trimming removed 7 bases from V and 8 bases from J; junction bases left unmatched: 9. CDR3 amino acids: CASRPTGTSDEQFF. The CDR3, as DNA: TGTGCCAGCCGCCCTACCGGGACTAGCGATGAGCAGTTCTTC.

The chain has TRBV11-2 and TRBJ2-4, with TRBD1 as a possible D gene (7 bases). CDR3 length: 15 residues. V lost 5 bases, J lost 10 bases, and 21 bases lay in between. Germline CDR1 is SGHAT and CDR2 is FQNNGV. The CDR3 coding sequence is TGTGCCAGCAGCCTAACTACAGGGGCCGGAGGGATTCAGTACTTC. Translated: CASSLTTGAGGIQYF.

The chain couples TRBV5-6 to TRBJ2-7, with a weak D call TRBD1 (6 bases). Trimming stripped 0 bases from V and 5 bases from J, with 9 bases between. Germline values: CDR1 SGHDT, CDR2 YYEEEE. CDR3 length equals 13 residues. The DNA of the CDR3 is TGTGCCAGCAGCTTGGGACAGGTAAACGAGCAGTACGTC. Its translation is CASSLGQVNEQYV.

The chain combines TRBV29-1 with TRBJ2-1, with 8 nucleotides matching TRBD2. After removal of 6 bases from V and 4 bases from J, the junction contained 11 bases not matched to a gene. CDR1 and CDR2 from the germline V gene are SQVTM and ANQGSEA. This CDR3 has 15 residues. CDR3 residues: CSVTHSGRSYNEQFF. In nucleotides, the CDR3 is TGCAGCGTCACCCACAGCGGGAGAAGTTACAATGAGCAGTTCTTC.

This chain links TRBV2 with TRBJ2-1; 8 bases line up with TRBD2. This CDR3 has 15 residues. Germline V CDR1 and CDR2: SNHLY, FYNNEI. V was clipped by 7 bases and J by 9 bases; unmatched bases: 14. CDR3 in DNA: TGTGCCAGCACCCGAAAGCCCGGGGGGGCCGTTGAGCAGTTCTTC. Its translation: CASTRKPGGAVEQFF.

In regard to this clone: No conserved phenylalanine or tryptophan is present at the end of the CDR3, so a read error is the likely explanation. The DNA is omitted, as the CDR3 cannot be located on it reliably, and the CDR3 follows TCRdb's listing. The rearrangement uses TRBV30 and TRBJ1-2; the table names TRBD1, a call not compared with the DNA. The germline CDR1 and CDR2 sequences are GTSNPN and SVGIG (reference sequence). 13 amino acids form the CDR3, both terminal residues included. CDR3 sequence reads: CAWSLFGTGSVVL.

The chain joins TRBV5-1 to TRBJ1-6; D gene unclear. The CDR3 covers 12 residues. CDR1 SGHRS and CDR2 YFSETQ come from the germline V gene. The ends were cut back, 3 bases at V and 7 bases at J, with 5 bases in the middle. The CDR3 reads CASSSGNSPLHF. In DNA form, the CDR3 reads TGCGCCAGCAGCTCCGGGAATTCACCCCTCCACTTT. Drawing the rest from reference TRBV5-1 and TRBJ1-6, the complete variable domain is KAGVTQTPRYLIKTRGQQVTLSCSPISGHRSVSWYQQTPGQGLQFLFEYFSETQRNKGNFPGRFSGRQFSNSRSEMNVSTLELGDSALYLCASSSGNSPLHFGNGTRLTVT.

The V call is TRBV11-2, the J call TRBJ1-1; the D gene is possibly TRBD1 (6 bases). Germline V gene lookup returns CDR1 SGHAT and CDR2 FQNNGV. Trimming shortened V by 4 bases and J by 10 bases, and 13 bases separated the two germline ends. This CDR3 contains 12 residues. The CDR3 loop is CASSSQQGGAFF. The CDR3 coding sequence is TGTGCCAGCAGCTCCCAACAGGGTGGAGCTTTCTTT. The variable domain in full, completed from reference TRBV11-2 and TRBJ1-1, reads EAGVAQSPRYKIIEKRQSVAFWCNPISGHATLYWYQQILGQGPKLLIQFQNNGVVDDSQLPKDRFSAERLKGVDSTLKIQPAKLEDSAVYLCASSSQQGGAFFGQGTRLTVV.

The chain combines TRBV9 with TRBJ1-2; D remains ambiguous. The CDR3 contains 17 residues. Trimming shortened V by 4 bases and J by 7 bases, and 26 bases separated the two germline ends. Germline assignment: CDR1 SGDLS and CDR2 YYNGEE. CDR3 coding DNA: TGTGCCAGCAGCTCCCGGGAGGTCAGCACGGTATGGTTTGGCTACACCTTC. It codes for CASSSREVSTVWFGYTF.

J is TRBJ1-2 and V is TRBV12-5; tentatively, D is TRBD1 (5 bases). This CDR3 region has 13 residues. V lost 7 bases and J 7 bases, leaving 16 bases between the germline ends. Germline CDR1 reads LGHNT; CDR2 reads FRNRAP. Written as DNA, the CDR3 is TGTGCTAGTGACACGGGGGGGGTCGGTGGCTACACCTTC. This encodes CASDTGGVGGYTF.

This chain connects TRBV4-1 to TRBJ2-3, with TRBD1 as a possible D gene (6 bases). V was shortened by 1 base and J by 6 bases, with 20 bases between the two germline ends. CDR1 and CDR2 from the germline V gene are MGHRA and YSYEKL. This CDR3 region has 17 residues. Written as DNA, the CDR3 is TGCGCCAGCAGCCAAGTTGTTAGAACAGGGAATAGGGATACGCAGTATTTT. Encoded protein: CASSQVVRTGNRDTQYF.

This chain connects TRBV27 to TRBJ2-3; 8 bases map to TRBD2. Trimming cost V 6 bases and J 4 bases; bases outside gene matches: 3. This CDR3 has 13 amino acids. The germline CDR1 and CDR2 sequences are MNHEY and SMNVEV (reference sequence). The CDR3 protein is CASSRTSSDTQYF. CDR3 sequence (DNA): TGTGCCAGCAGCCGGACTAGCTCAGATACGCAGTATTTT.

This clone occurred once. The rearrangement uses TRBV28 and TRBJ2-4; D is possibly TRBD2 (6 bases). Trimming left V 6 bases short and J 3 bases short, with 12 bases between. CDR3 size: 14 residues. The V gene's germline CDR1 is MDHEN and CDR2 SYDVKM. CDR3 in amino acids: CASRYQGGKNIQYF. The CDR3 nucleotides read TGTGCCAGCAGATACCAGGGAGGCAAAAACATTCAGTACTTC.

The chain carries TRBV24-1 and TRBJ1-3; D is uncertain. The CDR3 totals 12 residues. V dropped 5 bases and J dropped 4 bases, with 5 bases sitting between them. Looked up from germline, CDR1 is KGHDR and CDR2 is SFDVKD. CDR3 residues: CATSAGGNTIYF. DNA for the CDR3: TGTGCCACCAGTGCGGGGGGAAACACCATATATTTT.

The V call is TRBV29-1, the J call TRBJ2-3; 10 positions agree with TRBD2. The CDR3 runs to 15 residues. V trimming: 4 bases; J trimming: 0 bases; junction bases outside the gene matches: 4. Germline lookup yields CDR1 SQVTM and CDR2 ANQGSEA. The CDR3, as DNA: TGCAGCGTTGCTACTAGCGGGGAAAGCACAGATACGCAGTATTTT. It codes for CSVATSGESTDTQYF.

This chain joins TRBV11-2 and TRBJ1-2; no clear D gene. Germline loops: CDR1 SGHAT, CDR2 FQNNGV. Trimming took 4 bases from V and 1 from J, leaving 7 bases between them. The CDR3 length is 13 residues. The CDR3 nucleotides read TGTGCCAGCAGCTCGACAATTAACTATGGCTACACCTTC. It codes for CASSSTINYGYTF.